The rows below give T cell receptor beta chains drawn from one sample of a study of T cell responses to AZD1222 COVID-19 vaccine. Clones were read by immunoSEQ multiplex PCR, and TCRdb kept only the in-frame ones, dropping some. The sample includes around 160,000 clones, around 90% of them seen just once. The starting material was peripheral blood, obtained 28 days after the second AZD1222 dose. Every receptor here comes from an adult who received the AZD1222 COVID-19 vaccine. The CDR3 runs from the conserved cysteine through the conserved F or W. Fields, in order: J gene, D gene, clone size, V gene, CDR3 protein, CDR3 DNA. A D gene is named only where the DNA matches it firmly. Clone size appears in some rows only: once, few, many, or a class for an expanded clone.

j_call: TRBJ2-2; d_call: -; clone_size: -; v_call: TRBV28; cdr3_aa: CASRSRDPLPGELFF; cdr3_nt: TGTGCCAGCAGGTCCCGGGACCCGCTACCCGGGGAGCTGTTTTTT
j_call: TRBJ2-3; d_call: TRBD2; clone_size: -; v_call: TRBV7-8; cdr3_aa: CASSPLSLAGGTSTDTQYF; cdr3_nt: TGTGCCAGCAGCCCCCTAAGTCTAGCGGGAGGGACCTCCACAGATACGCAGTATTTT
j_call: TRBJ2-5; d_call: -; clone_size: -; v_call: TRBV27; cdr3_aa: CASSLWTGTQETQYF; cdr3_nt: TGTGCCAGCAGTTTATGGACGGGGACGCAAGAGACCCAGTACTTC
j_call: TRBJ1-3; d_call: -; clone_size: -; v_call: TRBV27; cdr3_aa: CASSPRGSWHPTGSQRGNTIYF; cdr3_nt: TGTGCCAGCAGTCCCCGAGGTAGCTGGCACCCAACTGGCTCCCAGCGAGGAAACACCATATATTTT
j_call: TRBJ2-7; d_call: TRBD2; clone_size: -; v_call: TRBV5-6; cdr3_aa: CASSRGLAGNYEQYF; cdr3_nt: TGTGCCAGCAGCCGCGGACTAGCGGGAAACTACGAGCAGTACTTC
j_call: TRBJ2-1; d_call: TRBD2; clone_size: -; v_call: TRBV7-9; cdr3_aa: CASGGTSVHNEQFF; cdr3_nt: TGTGCCAGCGGAGGGACTAGCGTGCACAATGAGCAGTTCTTC
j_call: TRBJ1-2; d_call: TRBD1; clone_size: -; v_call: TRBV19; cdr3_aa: CASAEGAIGDGYTF; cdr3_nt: TGTGCCAGTGCCGAGGGGGCAATAGGGGATGGCTACACCTTC
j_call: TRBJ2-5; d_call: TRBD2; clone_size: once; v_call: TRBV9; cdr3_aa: CASSPHTTSGRGETQYF; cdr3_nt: TGTGCCAGCAGCCCCCATACGACTAGCGGGAGAGGCGAGACCCAGTACTTC
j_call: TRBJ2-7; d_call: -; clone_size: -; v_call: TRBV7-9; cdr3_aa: CASSLAGFYYEQYF; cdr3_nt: TGTGCCAGCAGCTTGGCAGGTTTCTACTACGAGCAGTACTTC
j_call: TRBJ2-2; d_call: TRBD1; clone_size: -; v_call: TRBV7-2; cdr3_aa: CASSATGAMGTGELFF; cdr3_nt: TGTGCCAGCAGCGCCACAGGGGCTATGGGCACCGGGGAGCTGTTTTTT
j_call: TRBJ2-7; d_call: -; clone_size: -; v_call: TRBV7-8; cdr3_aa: CASSPTLSGTLFYEQYF; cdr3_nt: TGTGCCAGCAGCCCAACCCTATCCGGGACCCTTTTTTACGAGCAGTACTTC
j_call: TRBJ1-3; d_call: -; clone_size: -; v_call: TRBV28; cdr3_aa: CASSFGPESAGNTIYF; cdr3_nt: TGTGCCAGCAGTTTCGGTCCGGAGTCGGCGGGAAACACCATATATTTT
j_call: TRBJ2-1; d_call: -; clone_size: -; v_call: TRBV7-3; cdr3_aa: CASSLNRAGPYNEQFF; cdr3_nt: TGTGCCAGCAGCTTAAACAGGGCGGGCCCTTACAATGAGCAGTTCTTC
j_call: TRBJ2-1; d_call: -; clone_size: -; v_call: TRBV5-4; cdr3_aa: CASSFPAHNEQFF; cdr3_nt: TGTGCCAGCAGTTTCCCCGCACACAATGAGCAGTTCTTC
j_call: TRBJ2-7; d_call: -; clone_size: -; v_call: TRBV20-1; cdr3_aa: CSARYLYEQYF; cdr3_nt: TGCAGTGCGCGCTATCTGTACGAGCAGTACTTC
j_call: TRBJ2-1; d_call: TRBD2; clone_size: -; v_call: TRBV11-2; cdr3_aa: CASSLLLAGGYNEQFF; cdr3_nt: TGTGCCAGCAGCCTCCTACTAGCGGGAGGTTACAATGAGCAGTTCTTC
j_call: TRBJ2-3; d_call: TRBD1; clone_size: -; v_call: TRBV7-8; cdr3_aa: CASSYRTGVDTQYF; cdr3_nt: TGTGCCAGCAGCTACCGGACAGGGGTAGATACGCAGTATTTT
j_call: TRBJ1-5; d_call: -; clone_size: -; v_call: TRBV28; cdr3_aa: CASTQGAGVNQPQHF; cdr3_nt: TGTGCCAGCACCCAGGGCGCAGGAGTAAATCAGCCCCAGCATTTT
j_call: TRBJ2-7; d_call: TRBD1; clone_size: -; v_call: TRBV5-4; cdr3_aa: CASSSWDRGDEQYF; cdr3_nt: TGTGCCAGCAGCTCCTGGGACAGGGGAGATGAGCAGTACTTC
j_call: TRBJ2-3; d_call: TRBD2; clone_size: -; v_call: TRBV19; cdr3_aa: CASRKTSGRADTQYF; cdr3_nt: TGTGCCAGTAGAAAGACTAGCGGGAGAGCGGATACGCAGTATTTT
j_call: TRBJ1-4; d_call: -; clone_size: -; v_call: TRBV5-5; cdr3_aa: CASSLTGTNEKLFF; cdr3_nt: TGTGCCAGCAGCCTCACAGGGACTAATGAAAAACTGTTTTTT
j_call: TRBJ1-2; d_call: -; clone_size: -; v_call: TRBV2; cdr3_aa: CASSETAKPGGYTF; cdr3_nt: TGTGCCAGCAGTGAAACAGCCAAACCGGGCGGCTACACCTTC
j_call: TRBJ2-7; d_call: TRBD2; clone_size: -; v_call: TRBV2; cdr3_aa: CASRLIGLAGGNTYEQYF; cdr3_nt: TGTGCCAGCAGACTCATCGGACTAGCGGGGGGGAATACCTACGAGCAGTACTTC
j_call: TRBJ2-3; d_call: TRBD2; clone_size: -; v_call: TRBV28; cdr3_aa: CASSLTLAGGSGTDTQYF; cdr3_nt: TGTGCCAGCAGCTTAACACTAGCGGGAGGGAGTGGGACAGATACGCAGTATTTT
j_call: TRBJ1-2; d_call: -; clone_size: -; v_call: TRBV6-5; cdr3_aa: CASSYSTVKYGYTF; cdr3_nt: TGTGCCAGCAGTTACTCGACAGTAAAGTATGGCTACACCTTC
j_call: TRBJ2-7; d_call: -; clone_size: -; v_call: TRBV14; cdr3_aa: CASSPWGTYEQYF; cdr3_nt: TGTGCCAGCAGCCCCTGGGGGACCTACGAGCAGTACTTC
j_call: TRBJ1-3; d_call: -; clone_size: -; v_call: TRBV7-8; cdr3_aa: CASSRAAGAGNTIYF; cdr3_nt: TGTGCCAGCAGCCGAGCGGCAGGGGCTGGAAACACCATATATTTT
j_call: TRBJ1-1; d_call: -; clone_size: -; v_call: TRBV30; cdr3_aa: CAWKSDTEAFF; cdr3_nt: TGTGCCTGGAAATCCGACACTGAAGCTTTCTTT
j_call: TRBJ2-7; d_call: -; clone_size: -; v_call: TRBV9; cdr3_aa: CASSVGPASYEQYF; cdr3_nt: TGTGCCAGCAGCGTTGGCCCAGCCTCCTACGAGCAGTACTTC
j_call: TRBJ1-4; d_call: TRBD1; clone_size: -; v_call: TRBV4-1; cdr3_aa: CASSQDPAGQGAIGSNEKLFF; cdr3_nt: TGCGCCAGCAGCCAAGACCCGGCGGGACAGGGGGCTATTGGCTCTAATGAAAAACTGTTTTTT
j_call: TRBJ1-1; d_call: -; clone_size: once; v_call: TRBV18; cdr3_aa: CASSPGGGAGTEAFF; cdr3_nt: TGTGCCAGCTCACCGGGGGGGGGCGCGGGCACTGAAGCTTTCTTT
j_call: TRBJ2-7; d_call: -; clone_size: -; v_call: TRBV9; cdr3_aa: CASSVKGATYEQYF; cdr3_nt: TGTGCCAGCAGCGTGAAAGGGGCGACCTACGAGCAGTACTTC
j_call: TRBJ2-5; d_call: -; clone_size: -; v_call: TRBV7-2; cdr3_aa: CASSLGQGWRETQYF; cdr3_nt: TGTGCCAGCAGCTTGGGGCAGGGTTGGCGAGAGACCCAGTACTTC
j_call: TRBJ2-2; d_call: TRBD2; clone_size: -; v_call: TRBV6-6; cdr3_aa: CASSLTLTSGSRGTGELFF; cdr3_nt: TGTGCCAGCAGCTTGACCTTGACTAGCGGGAGTCGGGGCACCGGGGAGCTGTTTTTT
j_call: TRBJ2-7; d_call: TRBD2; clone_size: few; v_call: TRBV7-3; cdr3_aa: CASSRGSSYEQYF; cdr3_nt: TGTGCCAGCAGCCGCGGGAGCTCCTACGAGCAGTACTTC
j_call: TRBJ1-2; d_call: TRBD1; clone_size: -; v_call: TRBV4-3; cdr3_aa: CASSQDWDRGGYTF; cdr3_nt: TGCGCCAGCAGCCAAGATTGGGACAGGGGAGGCTACACCTTC
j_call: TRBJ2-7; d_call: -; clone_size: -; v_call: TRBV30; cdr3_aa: CAWGQPTPYEQYF; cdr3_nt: TGTGCCTGGGGACAGCCAACCCCCTACGAGCAGTACTTC
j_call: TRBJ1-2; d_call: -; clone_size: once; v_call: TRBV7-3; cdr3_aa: CASSPRGDAGYGYTF; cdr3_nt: TGTGCCAGCAGCCCCCGGGGGGACGCCGGCTATGGCTACACCTTC
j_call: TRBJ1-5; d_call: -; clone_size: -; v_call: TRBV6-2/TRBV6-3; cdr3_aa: CASSYSGHGIQPQHF; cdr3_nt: TGTGCCAGCAGTTACTCGGGCCACGGTATTCAGCCCCAGCATTTT
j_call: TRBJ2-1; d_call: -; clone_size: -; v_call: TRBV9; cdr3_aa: CASSRGSWNNEQFF; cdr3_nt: TGTGCCAGCAGCAGAGGGTCGTGGAACAATGAGCAGTTCTTC
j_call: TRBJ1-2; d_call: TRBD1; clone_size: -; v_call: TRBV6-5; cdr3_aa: CASSYVTGDYGYTF; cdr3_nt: TGTGCCAGCAGTTACGTAACAGGGGACTATGGCTACACCTTC
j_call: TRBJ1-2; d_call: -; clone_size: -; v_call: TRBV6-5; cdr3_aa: CASRMAAGERYGYTF; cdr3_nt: TGTGCCAGCAGGATGGCCGCCGGGGAGAGATATGGCTACACCTTC
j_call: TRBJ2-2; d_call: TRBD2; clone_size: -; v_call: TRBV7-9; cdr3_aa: CASSSIAGTGELFF; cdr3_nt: TGTGCCAGCAGCTCGATAGCGGGGACCGGGGAGCTGTTTTTT
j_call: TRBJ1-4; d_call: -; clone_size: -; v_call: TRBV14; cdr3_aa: CASSQEGGGTGTNEKLFF; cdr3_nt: TGTGCCAGCAGCCAAGAGGGAGGAGGAACTGGAACTAATGAAAAACTGTTTTTT
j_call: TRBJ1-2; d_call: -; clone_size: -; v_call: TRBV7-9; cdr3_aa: CASRETGNYGYTF; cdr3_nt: TGTGCCAGCAGAGAGACGGGGAACTATGGCTACACCTTC
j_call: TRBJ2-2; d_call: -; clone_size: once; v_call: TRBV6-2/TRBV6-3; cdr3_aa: CASSYSPGYGELFF; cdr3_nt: TGTGCCAGCAGTTACTCGCCCGGGTACGGGGAGCTGTTTTTT